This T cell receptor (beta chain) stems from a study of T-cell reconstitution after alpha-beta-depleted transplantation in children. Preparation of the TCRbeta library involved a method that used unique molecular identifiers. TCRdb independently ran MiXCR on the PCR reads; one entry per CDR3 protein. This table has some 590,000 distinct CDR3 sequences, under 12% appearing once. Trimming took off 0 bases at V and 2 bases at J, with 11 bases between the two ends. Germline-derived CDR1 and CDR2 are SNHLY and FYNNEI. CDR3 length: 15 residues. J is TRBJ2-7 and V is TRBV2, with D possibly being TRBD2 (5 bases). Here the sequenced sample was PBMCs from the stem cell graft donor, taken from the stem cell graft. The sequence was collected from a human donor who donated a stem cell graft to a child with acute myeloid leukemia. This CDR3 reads CASSEARGSPYEQYF. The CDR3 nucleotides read TGTGCCAGCAGTGAAGCGAGAGGGAGCCCCTACGAGCAGTACTTC.